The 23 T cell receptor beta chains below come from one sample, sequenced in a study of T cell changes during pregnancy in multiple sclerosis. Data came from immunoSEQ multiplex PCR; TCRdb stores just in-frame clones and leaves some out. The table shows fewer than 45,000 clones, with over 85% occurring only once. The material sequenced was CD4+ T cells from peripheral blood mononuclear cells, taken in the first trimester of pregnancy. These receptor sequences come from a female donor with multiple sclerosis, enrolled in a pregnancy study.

The CDR3 bases are TGTGCCAGTAGTAGAGGAAACTCCGCGGGGTACGAGCAGTACTTC. Translating it yields CASSRGNSAGYEQYF. The J gene is TRBJ2-7, the V gene TRBV19; D might be TRBD2 (6 bases). Looked up from germline, CDR1 is LNHDA and CDR2 is SQIVND (reference sequence). Trimming stripped 4 bases from V and 4 bases from J, with 17 bases between. The CDR3 extends over 15 amino acids.

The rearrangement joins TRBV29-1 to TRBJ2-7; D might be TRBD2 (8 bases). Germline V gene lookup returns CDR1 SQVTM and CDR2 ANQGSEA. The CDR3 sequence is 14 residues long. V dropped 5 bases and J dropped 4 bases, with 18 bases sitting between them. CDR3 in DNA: TGCAGCGTTCGGGAGGGGGCCGTCCCTTACGAGCAGTACTTC. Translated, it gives CSVREGAVPYEQYF.

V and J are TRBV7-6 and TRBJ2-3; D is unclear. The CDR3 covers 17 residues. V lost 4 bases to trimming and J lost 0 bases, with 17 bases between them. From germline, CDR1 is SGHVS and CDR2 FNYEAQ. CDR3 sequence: CASSSILWRTSTDTQYF. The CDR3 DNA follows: TGTGCCAGCAGCTCGATCCTATGGAGAACTAGCACAGATACGCAGTATTTT.

The CDR3: CASSGDGGRAGYEQFF. DNA of the CDR3: TGTGCCAGCAGCGGGGACGGGGGGAGGGCCGGCTATGAGCAGTTCTTC. The chain is built from TRBV5-4 and TRBJ2-1; 7 nucleotides agree with TRBD2. This CDR3 has 16 residues. From germline, CDR1 is SGHNT and CDR2 YYREEE (reference sequence). V was clipped by 4 bases and J by 8 bases; unmatched bases: 15. The full variable domain, in which reference TRBV5-4 and TRBJ2-1 provide the parts outside the CDR3, is ETGVTQSPTHLIKTRGQQVTLRCSSQSGHNTVSWYQQALGQGPQFIFQYYREEENGRGNFPPRFSGLQFPNYSSELNVNALELDDSALYLCASSGDGGRAGYEQFFGPGTRLTVL.

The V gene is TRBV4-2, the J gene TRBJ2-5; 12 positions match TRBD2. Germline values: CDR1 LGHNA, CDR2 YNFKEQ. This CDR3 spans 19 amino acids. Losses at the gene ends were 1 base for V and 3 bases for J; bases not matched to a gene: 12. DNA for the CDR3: TGTGCCAGCAGCCAAGGCCGAGGTGGGACTAGCGGGTACGAAGAGACCCAGTACTTC. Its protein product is CASSQGRGGTSGYEETQYF.

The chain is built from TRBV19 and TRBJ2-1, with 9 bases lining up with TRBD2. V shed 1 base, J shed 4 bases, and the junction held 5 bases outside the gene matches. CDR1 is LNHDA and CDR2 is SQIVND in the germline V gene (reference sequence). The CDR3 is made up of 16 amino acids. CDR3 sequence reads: CASSIVTSGAYNEQFF. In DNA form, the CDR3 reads TGTGCCAGTAGTATAGTGACTAGCGGAGCATACAATGAGCAGTTCTTC.

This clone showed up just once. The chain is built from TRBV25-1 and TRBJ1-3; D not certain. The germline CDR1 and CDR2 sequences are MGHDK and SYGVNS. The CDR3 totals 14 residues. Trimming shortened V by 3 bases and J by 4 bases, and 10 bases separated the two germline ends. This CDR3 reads CASSDPSKGNTIYF. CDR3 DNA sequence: TGTGCCAGCAGTGATCCCAGTAAAGGAAACACCATATATTTT.

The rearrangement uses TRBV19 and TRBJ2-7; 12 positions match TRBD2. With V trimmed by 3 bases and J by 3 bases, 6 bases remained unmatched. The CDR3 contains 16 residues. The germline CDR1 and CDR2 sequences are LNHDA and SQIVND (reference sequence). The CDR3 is CASSIRLAGGNYEQYF. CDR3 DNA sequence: TGTGCCAGTAGTATTCGGCTAGCGGGAGGGAACTACGAGCAGTACTTC.

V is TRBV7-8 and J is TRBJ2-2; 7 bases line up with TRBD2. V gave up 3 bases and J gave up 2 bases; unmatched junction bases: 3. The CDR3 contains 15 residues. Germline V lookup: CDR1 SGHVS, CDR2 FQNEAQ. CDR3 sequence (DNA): TGTGCCAGCAGCTTGGCTAGCGGAAACACCGGGGAGCTGTTTTTT. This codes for CASSLASGNTGELFF.

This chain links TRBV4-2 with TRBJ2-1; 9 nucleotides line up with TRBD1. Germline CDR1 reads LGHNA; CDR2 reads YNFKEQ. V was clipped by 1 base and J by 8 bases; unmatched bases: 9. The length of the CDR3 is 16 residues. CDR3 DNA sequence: TGTGCCAGCAGCCAAGGAAAGGGACAGGGTTTCGATGAGCAGTTCTTC. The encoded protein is CASSQGKGQGFDEQFF.

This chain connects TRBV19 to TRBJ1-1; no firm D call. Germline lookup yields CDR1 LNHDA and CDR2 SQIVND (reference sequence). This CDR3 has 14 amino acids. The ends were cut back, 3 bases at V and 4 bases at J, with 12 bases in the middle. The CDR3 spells CASSMSRRGTEAFF. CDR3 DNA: TGTGCCAGTAGTATGTCCCGTCGCGGCACTGAAGCTTTCTTT. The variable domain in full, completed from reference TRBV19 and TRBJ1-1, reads DGGITQSPKYLFRKEGQNVTLSCEQNLNHDAMYWYRQDPGQGLRLIYYSQIVNDFQKGDIAEGYSVSREKKESFPLTVTSAQKNPTAFYLCASSMSRRGTEAFFGQGTRLTVV.

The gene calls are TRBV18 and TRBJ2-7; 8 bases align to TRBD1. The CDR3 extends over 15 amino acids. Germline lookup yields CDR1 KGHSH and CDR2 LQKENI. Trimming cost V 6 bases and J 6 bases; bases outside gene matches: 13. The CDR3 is CASSQVQGAASEQYF. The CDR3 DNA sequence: TGTGCCAGCTCCCAAGTCCAGGGGGCGGCGAGCGAGCAGTACTTC.

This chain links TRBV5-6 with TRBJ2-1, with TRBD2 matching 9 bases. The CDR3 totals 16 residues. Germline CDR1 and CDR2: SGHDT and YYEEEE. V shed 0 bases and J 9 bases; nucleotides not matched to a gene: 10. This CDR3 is CASSLVAAGGPIEQFF. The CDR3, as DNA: TGTGCCAGCAGCTTGGTGGCCGCGGGAGGGCCAATTGAGCAGTTCTTC.

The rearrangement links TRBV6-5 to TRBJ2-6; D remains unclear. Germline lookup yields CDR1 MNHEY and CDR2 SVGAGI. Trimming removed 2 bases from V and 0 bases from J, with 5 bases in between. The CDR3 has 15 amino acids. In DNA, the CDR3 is TGTGCCAGCAGTTACAAGAGCTCTGGGGCCAACGTCCTGACTTTC. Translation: CASSYKSSGANVLTF.

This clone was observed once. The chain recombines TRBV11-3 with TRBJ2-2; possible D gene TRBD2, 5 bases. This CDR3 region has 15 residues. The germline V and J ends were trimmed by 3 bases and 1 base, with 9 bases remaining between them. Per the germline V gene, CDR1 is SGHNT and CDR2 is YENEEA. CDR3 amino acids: CASSFGNGNTGELFF. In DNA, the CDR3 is TGTGCCAGCAGCTTCGGGAACGGGAACACCGGGGAGCTGTTTTTT.

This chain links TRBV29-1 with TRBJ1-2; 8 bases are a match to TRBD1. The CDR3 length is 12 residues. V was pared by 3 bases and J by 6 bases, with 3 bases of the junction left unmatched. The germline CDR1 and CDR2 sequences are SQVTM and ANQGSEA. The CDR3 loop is CSVDRGRNGYTF. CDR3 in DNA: TGCAGCGTTGACAGGGGGCGGAATGGCTACACCTTC.

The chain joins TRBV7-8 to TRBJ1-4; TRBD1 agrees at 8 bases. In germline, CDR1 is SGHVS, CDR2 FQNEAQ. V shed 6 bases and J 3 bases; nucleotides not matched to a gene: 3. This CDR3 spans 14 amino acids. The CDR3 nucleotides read TGTGCCAGCAGTCTGGACAGGGCTAATGAAAAACTGTTTTTT. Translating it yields CASSLDRANEKLFF.

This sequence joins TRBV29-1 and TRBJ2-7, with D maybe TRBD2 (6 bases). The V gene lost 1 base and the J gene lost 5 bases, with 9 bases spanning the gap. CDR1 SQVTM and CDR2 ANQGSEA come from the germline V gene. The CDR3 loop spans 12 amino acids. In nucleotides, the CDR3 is TGCAGCGTTGAAGGGGGAGGCCACGAGCAGTACTTC. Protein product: CSVEGGGHEQYF.

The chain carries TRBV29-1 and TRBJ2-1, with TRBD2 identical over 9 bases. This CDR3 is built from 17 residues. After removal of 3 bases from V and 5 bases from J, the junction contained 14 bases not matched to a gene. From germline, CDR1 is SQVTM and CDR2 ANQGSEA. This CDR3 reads CSVEGRRGLAPNNEQFF. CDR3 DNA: TGCAGCGTTGAGGGGCGAAGAGGACTAGCGCCGAACAATGAGCAGTTCTTC.

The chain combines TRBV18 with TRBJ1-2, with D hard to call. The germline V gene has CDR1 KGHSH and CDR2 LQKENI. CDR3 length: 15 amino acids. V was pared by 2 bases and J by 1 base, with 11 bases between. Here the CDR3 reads CASSPGLGVNYGYTF. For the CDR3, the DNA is TGTGCCAGCTCACCAGGGCTCGGGGTTAACTATGGCTACACCTTC. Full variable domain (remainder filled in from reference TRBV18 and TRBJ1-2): NAGVMQNPRHLVRRRGQEARLRCSPMKGHSHVYWYRQLPEEGLKFMVYLQKENIIDESGMPKERFSAEFPKEGPSILRIQQVVRGDSAAYFCASSPGLGVNYGYTFGSGTRLTVV.

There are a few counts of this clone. The CDR3 DNA is TGTGCCAGCAGCCCAACGGGACAGGCTAATGAAAAACTGTTTTTT. This gives the protein CASSPTGQANEKLFF. This chain connects TRBV7-9 to TRBJ1-4, with TRBD1 identical over 8 bases. This CDR3 is 15 amino acids long. With V trimmed by 5 bases and J by 3 bases, 5 bases remained unmatched. Looked up from germline, CDR1 is SEHNR and CDR2 is FQNEAQ (reference sequence). Full variable domain (outside the CDR3, taken from reference TRBV7-9 and TRBJ1-4): DTGVSQNPRHKITKRGQNVTFRCDPISEHNRLYWYRQTLGQGPEFLTYFQNEAQLEKSRLLSDRFSAERPKGSFSTLEIQRTEQGDSAMYLCASSPTGQANEKLFFGSGTQLSVL.

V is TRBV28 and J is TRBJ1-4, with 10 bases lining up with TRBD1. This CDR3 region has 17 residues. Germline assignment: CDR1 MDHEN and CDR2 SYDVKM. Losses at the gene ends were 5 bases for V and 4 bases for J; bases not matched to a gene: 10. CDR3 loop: CASSGTGDHHGNEKLFF. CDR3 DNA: TGTGCCAGCAGTGGGACAGGGGACCACCATGGTAATGAAAAACTGTTTTTT.

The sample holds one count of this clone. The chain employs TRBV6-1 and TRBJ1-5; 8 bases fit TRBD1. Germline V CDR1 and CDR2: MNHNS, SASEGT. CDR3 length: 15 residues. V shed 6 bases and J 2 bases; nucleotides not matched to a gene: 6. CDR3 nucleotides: TGTGCCAGCAGCCGACAGGGGTACGGCAATCAGCCCCAGCATTTT. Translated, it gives CASSRQGYGNQPQHF.